This T cell receptor (beta chain) was captured by sequencing in a study of blood T cell repertoires in COVID-19. Study-level information: Sites in the United States, Italy and Spain provided acute and convalescent COVID-19 samples. From T cells, B-cell-depleted T cells, or PBMCs came the material, which was cDNA or gDNA.

Looked up from germline, CDR1 is SGHTA and CDR2 is FQGTGA. V lost 1 base and J 5 bases, leaving 8 bases between the germline ends. CDR3 length: 13 amino acids. Source study methods: Amplifying reference gene primers gave estimates of nucleated cell counts. Repertoires were generated with immunoSEQ multiplex PCR, while TCRdb's copy carries only in-frame clones and drops some. D and trimming were read from the DNA, whereas the V and J calls and clone size are those reported in that table. The sample yields about 180,000 clones, about 82% seen once. Sequencing was carried out using peripheral blood. This chain joins TRBV7-3 and TRBJ1-1; the D gene is possibly TRBD1 (5 bases). The receptor comes from a man aged 50-60 years with active or convalescent COVID-19. As DNA, the CDR3 is TGTGCCAGCAGCTTAAGCGGGGGGACTGAAGCTTTCTTT. The encoded protein is CASSLSGGTEAFF.